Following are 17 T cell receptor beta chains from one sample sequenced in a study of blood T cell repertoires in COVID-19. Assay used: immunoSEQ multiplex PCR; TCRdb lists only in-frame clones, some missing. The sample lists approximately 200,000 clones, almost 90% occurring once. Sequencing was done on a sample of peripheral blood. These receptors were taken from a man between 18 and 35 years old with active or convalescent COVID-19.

The CDR3 region has the DNA TGTGCCAGCAGCTTGGCTCACGCGGGCCAAGAGACCCAGTACTTC. Translating it yields CASSLAHAGQETQYF. The J gene is TRBJ2-5, the V gene TRBV5-4, with D possibly matching TRBD2 (5 bases). Germline lookup yields CDR1 SGHNT and CDR2 YYREEE (reference sequence). This CDR3 spans 15 amino acids. The ends were cut back, 0 bases at V and 1 base at J, with 10 bases in the middle.

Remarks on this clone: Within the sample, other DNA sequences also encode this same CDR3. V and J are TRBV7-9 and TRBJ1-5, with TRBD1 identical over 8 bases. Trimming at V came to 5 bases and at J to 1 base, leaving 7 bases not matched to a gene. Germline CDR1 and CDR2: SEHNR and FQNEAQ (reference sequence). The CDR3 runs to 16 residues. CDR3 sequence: CASSPDRGRSNQPQHF. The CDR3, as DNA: TGTGCCAGCAGCCCCGACAGGGGCAGGAGCAATCAGCCCCAGCATTTT.

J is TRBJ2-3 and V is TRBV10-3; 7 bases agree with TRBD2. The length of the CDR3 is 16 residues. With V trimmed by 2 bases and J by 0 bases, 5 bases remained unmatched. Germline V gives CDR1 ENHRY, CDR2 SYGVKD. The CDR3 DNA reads TGTGCCATCAGTGAGGTGTTTAGCGGGAGCACAGATACGCAGTATTTT. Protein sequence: CAISEVFSGSTDTQYF.

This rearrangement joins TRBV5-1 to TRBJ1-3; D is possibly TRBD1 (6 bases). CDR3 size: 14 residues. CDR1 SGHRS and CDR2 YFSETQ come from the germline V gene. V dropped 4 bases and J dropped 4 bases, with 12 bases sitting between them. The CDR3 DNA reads TGCGCCAGCAGCGTCGGGGGGGCGGGAAACACCATATATTTT. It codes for CASSVGGAGNTIYF.

CDR3 in DNA: TGTGCCAGCAGCCAAGATACAGGGATAGTTCAGCCCCAGCATTTT. Residues: CASSQDTGIVQPQHF. J is TRBJ1-5 and V is TRBV3-1 (or the pseudogene TRBV3-2); a weak D match, TRBD1 (6 bases). The V gene lost 0 bases and the J gene lost 6 bases, with 12 bases spanning the gap. The CDR3 is 15 amino acids. CDR1 LGHDT and CDR2 YNNKEL come from the germline V gene (reference sequence).

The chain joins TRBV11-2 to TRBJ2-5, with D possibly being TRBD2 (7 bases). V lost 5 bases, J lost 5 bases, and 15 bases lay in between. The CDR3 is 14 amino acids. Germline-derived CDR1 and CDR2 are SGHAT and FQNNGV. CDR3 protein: CASSRGRGGETQYF. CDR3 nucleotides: TGTGCCAGCAGCCGCGGGAGAGGGGGGGAGACCCAGTACTTC.

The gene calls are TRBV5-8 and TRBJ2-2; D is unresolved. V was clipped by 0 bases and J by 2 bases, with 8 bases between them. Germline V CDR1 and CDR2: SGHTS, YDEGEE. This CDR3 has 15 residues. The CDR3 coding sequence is TGTGCCAGCAGCTTGGGACTGCTCAACACCGGGGAGCTGTTTTTT. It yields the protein CASSLGLLNTGELFF.

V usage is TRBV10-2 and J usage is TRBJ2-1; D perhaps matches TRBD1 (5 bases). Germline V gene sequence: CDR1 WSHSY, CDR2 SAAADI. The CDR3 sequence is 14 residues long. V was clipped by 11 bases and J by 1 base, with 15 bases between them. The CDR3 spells CAGAPARSYNEQFF. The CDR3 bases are TGCGCCGGGGCACCGGCGAGGTCCTACAATGAGCAGTTCTTC.

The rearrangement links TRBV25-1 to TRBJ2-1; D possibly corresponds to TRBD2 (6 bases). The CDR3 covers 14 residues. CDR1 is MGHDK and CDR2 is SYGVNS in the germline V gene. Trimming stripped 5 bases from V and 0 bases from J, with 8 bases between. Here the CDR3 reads CASSLGSSYNEQFF. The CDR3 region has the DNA TGTGCCAGCAGTCTCGGGAGCTCCTACAATGAGCAGTTCTTC.

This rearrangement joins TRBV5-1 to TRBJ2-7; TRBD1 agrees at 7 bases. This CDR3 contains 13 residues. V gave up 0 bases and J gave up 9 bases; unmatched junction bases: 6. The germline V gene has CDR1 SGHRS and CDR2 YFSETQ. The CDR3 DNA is TGCGCCAGCAGCTTGGCCCTGGACAGGAGGCAGTACTTC. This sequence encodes CASSLALDRRQYF.

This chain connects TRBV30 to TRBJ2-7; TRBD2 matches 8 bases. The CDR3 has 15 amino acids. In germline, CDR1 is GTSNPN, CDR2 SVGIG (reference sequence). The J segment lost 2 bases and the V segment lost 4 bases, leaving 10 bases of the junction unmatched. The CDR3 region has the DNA TGTGCCTGGAATACTCCGCGGGGGGCCGCCTACGAGCAGTACTTC. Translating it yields CAWNTPRGAAYEQYF.

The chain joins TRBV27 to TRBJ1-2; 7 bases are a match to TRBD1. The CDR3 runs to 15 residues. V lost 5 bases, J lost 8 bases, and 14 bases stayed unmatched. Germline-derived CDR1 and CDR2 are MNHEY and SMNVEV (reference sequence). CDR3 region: CASSQNLDRVGGYTF. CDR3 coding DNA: TGTGCCAGCAGTCAAAACTTAGACAGGGTGGGCGGCTACACCTTC.

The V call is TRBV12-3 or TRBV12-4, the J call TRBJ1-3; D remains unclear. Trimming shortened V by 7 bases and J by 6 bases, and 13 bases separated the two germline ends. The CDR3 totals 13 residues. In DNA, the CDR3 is TGTGCCAGCACCGTTCGGAGTTCAAACACCATATATTTT. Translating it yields CASTVRSSNTIYF.

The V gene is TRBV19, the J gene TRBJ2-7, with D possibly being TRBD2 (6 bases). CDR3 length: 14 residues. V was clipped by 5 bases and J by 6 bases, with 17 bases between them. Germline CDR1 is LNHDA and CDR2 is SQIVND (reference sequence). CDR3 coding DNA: TGTGCCAGTAGTCCCCAACCGCCCGGGAGCGAGCAGTACTTC. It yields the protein CASSPQPPGSEQYF.

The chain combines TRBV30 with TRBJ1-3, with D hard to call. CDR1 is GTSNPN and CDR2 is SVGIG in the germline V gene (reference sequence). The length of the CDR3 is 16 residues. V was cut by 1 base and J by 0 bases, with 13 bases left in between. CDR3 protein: CAWSAPRPSSGNTIYF. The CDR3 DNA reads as TGTGCCTGGAGTGCTCCCAGGCCGTCCTCTGGAAACACCATATATTTT.

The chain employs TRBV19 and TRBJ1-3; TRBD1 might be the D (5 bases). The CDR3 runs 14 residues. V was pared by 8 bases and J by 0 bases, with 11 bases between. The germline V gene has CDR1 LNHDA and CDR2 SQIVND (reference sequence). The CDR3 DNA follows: TGTGCCAGTGGGGGGTTGCGCTCTGGAAACACCATATATTTT. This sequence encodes CASGGLRSGNTIYF.

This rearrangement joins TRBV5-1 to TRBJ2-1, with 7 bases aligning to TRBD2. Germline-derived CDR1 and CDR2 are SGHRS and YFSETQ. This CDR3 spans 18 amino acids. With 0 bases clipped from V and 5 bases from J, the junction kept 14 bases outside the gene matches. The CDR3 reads CASSLVLWASGGHNEQFF. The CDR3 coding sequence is TGCGCCAGCAGCTTGGTATTGTGGGCTAGCGGTGGACACAATGAGCAGTTCTTC.